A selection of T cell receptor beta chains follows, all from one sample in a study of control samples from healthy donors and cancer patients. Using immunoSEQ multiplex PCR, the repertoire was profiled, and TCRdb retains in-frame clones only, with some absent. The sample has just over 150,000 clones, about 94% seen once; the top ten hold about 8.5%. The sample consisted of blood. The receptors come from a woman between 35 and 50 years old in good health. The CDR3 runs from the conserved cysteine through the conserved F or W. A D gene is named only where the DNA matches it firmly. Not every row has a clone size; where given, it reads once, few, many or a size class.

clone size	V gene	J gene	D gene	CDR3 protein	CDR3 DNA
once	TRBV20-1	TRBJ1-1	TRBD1	CSAIRDSEAFF	TGCAGTGCCATCCGGGACAGTGAAGCTTTCTTT
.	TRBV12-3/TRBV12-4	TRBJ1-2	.	CASSLGQGFSFTF	TGTGCCAGCAGTTTGGGCCAGGGATTTTCTTTCACCTTC
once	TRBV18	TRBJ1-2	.	CASSPPSRYFYGYTF	TGTGCCAGCTCACCACCGTCTCGGTACTTCTATGGCTACACCTTC
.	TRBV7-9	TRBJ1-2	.	CASSLYPGTLDGYTF	TGTGCCAGCAGCTTATACCCCGGGACTCTGGATGGCTACACCTTC
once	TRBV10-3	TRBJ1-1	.	CAIVGSENTEAFF	TGTGCCATCGTAGGCAGCGAGAACACTGAAGCTTTCTTT
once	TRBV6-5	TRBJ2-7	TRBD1	CASSKKRQGSYEQYF	TGTGCCAGCAGCAAAAAGCGACAGGGTAGTTACGAGCAGTACTTC
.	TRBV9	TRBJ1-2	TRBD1	CASSVDWGQRASTF	TGTGCCAGCAGCGTAGATTGGGGACAGCGAGCGTCTACCTTC
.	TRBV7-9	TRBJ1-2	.	CASSPPADSYSGYTF	TGTGCCAGCAGCCCACCTGCGGACAGCTATAGTGGCTACACCTTC
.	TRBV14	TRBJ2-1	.	CASSPGLRTYEQFF	TGTGCCAGCAGCCCGGGACTTCGAACTTATGAGCAGTTCTTC
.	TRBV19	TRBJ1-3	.	CASRLGPSGTGNTIYF	TGTGCCAGTAGACTGGGACCGTCAGGCACTGGAAACACCATATATTTT
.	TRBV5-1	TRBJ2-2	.	CASSPRGCGPAGELFF	TGCGCCAGCAGCCCGAGGGGGTGCGGACCGGCGGGGGAGCTGTTTTTT
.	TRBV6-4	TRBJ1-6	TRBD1	CASRDQGAGNSPLHF	TGTGCCAGCAGGGATCAGGGGGCAGGAAATTCACCCCTCCACTTT
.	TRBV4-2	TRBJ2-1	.	CASSLRDSQDYNEQFF	TGTGCCAGCAGCCTCCGGGACTCCCAAGACTACAATGAGCAGTTCTTC
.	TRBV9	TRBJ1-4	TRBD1	CASSPTRDSRLFF	TGTGCCAGCAGCCCCACCCGGGACAGTAGACTGTTTTTT
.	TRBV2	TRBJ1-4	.	CASRGDTGHNEKLFF	TGTGCCAGCAGAGGGGACACGGGGCATAATGAAAAACTGTTTTTT
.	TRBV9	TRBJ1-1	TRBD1	CASSDDRETEAFF	TGTGCCAGCAGTGACGACAGGGAAACTGAAGCTTTCTTT
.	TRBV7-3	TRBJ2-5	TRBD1	CASSFQGQGLGETQYF	TGTGCCAGCAGCTTCCAGGGACAGGGGTTGGGAGAGACCCAGTACTTC
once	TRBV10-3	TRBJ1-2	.	CAISDATLTDGYTF	TGTGCCATCAGTGACGCGACACTCACCGATGGCTACACCTTC
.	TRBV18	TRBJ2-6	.	CASSVSGYGANVLTF	TGTGCCAGCTCGGTATCGGGTTATGGGGCCAACGTCCTGACTTTC
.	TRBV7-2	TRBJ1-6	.	CASSLGGRNSPLHF	TGTGCCAGCAGCTTAGGGGGACGGAATTCACCCCTCCACTTT
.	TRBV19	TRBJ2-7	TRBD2	CASSAPGLASYEQYF	TGTGCCAGTAGTGCACCGGGACTAGCGAGTTACGAGCAGTACTTC
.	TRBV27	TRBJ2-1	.	CASSLRQSEQFF	TGTGCCAGCAGTTTACGCCAGTCAGAGCAGTTCTTC
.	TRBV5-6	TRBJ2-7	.	CASSLGGSDEQYF	TGTGCCAGCAGCTTAGGCGGTTCGGACGAGCAGTACTTC
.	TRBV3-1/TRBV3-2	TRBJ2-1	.	CASSPRSGEGEQFF	TGTGCCAGCAGCCCCCGTTCAGGAGAGGGTGAGCAGTTCTTC
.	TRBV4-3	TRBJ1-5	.	CASSQDKGVRQPQHF	TGCGCCAGCAGCCAAGATAAGGGGGTCCGGCAGCCCCAGCATTTT
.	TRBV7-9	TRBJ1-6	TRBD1	CASSFSGGMNSPLHF	TGTGCCAGCAGCTTTTCAGGGGGCATGAATTCACCCCTCCACTTT
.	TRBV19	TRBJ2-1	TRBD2	CASSMGGRTYNEQFF	TGTGCCAGTAGCATGGGGGGGAGGACCTACAATGAGCAGTTCTTC
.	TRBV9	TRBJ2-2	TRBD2	CASSVFPSGGGVAGELFF	TGTGCCAGCAGCGTATTCCCCAGCGGGGGAGGGGTGGCCGGGGAGCTGTTTTTT
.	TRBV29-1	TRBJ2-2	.	CSGRDSLNTGELFF	TGCAGCGGCCGGGATTCCTTAAACACCGGGGAGCTGTTTTTT
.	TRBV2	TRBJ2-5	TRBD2	CASIVLRGDETQYF	TGTGCCAGCATCGTACTCCGGGGGGACGAGACCCAGTACTTC
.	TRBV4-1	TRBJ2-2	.	CASSLNGGIVPGELFF	TGCGCCAGCAGCTTAAACGGGGGTATTGTCCCCGGGGAGCTGTTTTTT
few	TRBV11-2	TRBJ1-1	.	CASSFAGDTEAFF	TGTGCCAGCAGCTTTGCAGGAGACACTGAAGCTTTCTTT
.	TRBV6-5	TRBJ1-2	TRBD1	CASRAQGDGYGYTF	TGTGCCAGCAGAGCTCAGGGGGACGGCTATGGCTACACCTTC
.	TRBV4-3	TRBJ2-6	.	CASSPSTSGGGSSGANVLTF	TGCGCCAGCAGCCCCTCAACGAGCGGAGGGGGATCCTCTGGGGCCAACGTCCTGACTTTC
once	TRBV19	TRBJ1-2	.	CASGRRDGYTF	TGTGCCAGTGGCAGACGGGATGGCTACACCTTC
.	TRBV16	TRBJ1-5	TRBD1	CASSQDRDQPQHF	TGTGCCAGCAGCCAAGACAGGGACCAGCCCCAGCATTTT
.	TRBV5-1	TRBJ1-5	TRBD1	CASSSTGDSNQPQHF	TGCGCCAGCAGCTCGACAGGGGACAGCAATCAGCCCCAGCATTTT
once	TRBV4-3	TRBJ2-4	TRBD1	CASSRSRQGAKNIQYF	TGCGCCAGCAGCCGTTCCCGACAGGGGGCCAAAAACATTCAGTACTTC
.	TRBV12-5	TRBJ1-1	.	CASGLVLGTEAFF	TGTGCTAGTGGTTTGGTACTTGGAACTGAAGCTTTCTTT